Listed below are T cell receptor beta chains from one sample, sequenced in a study of blood T cell repertoires in COVID-19. Using immunoSEQ multiplex PCR, the repertoire was profiled, and TCRdb retains in-frame clones only, with some absent. The profile covers about 93,000 clones, with 85% to 90% appearing a single time and roughly 1.5% taken by the ten largest. Specimen: peripheral blood. The receptors here all came from a human donor with active COVID-19. The donor label of this sample is uncertain. Each CDR3 is given with its conserved first and last residue. The D gene is left open where the match is weak.

d_call,v_call,j_call,cdr3_nt,cdr3_aa
TRBD1,TRBV4-2,TRBJ1-1,TGTGCCAGCAGCCCCCGGACAGGAGCCAACACTGAAGCTTTCTTT,CASSPRTGANTEAFF
TRBD1,TRBV5-8,TRBJ2-2,TGTGCCAGCAGCCCTGGTGGGACAGCTACCCTTAACGGGGAGCTGTTTTTT,CASSPGGTATLNGELFF
NA,TRBV4-1,TRBJ2-1,TGCGCCAGCAGCCAGACAGGTCTTGGTTCCACCTACAATGAGCAGTTCTTC,CASSQTGLGSTYNEQFF
NA,TRBV4-1,TRBJ1-3,TGCGCCAGCAGCCCCTATGGACAGAACTCTGGAAACACCATATATTTT,CASSPYGQNSGNTIYF
NA,TRBV29-1,TRBJ1-3,TGCAGCGTTATCGGCGGGGAAGGTGGAAACACCATATATTTT,CSVIGGEGGNTIYF
TRBD1,TRBV30,TRBJ1-1,TGTGCCTGGACTGGGACAGCTTGGGCTGAAGCTTTCTTT,CAWTGTAWAEAFF
NA,TRBV5-4,TRBJ1-2,TGTGCCAGCAGCTTGAGCTTGGGGCGATGGGGCTACACCTTC,CASSLSLGRWGYTF
TRBD2,TRBV2,TRBJ2-3,TGTGCCAGCAGAAAGACTAGCGGGGAAACGCAGTATTTT,CASRKTSGETQYF
TRBD2,TRBV7-2,TRBJ2-1,TGTGCCAGCAGCTTGAATTCGGGGGGGCTTTACAATGAGCAGTTCTTC,CASSLNSGGLYNEQFF
NA,TRBV12-3/TRBV12-4,TRBJ1-1,TGTGCCAGCAGAAGACAGACGGTGGGGGGAGCTTTCTTT,CASRRQTVGGAFF
NA,TRBV6-5,TRBJ2-5,TGTGCCAGCAGTTACCTCGGGGTCCAAGAGACCCAGTACTTC,CASSYLGVQETQYF
NA,TRBV7-2,TRBJ1-1,TGTGCCAGCAGCTACGGGACACTGAACACTGAAGCTTTCTTT,CASSYGTLNTEAFF
NA,TRBV7-9,TRBJ1-5,TGTGCCAGCAGCTTAGCGGCAGGGGACAATCAGCCCCAGCATTTT,CASSLAAGDNQPQHF
NA,TRBV4-3,TRBJ2-3,TGCGCCAGCAGCCAAGTTAACAGAAACCCAGATACGCAGTATTTT,CASSQVNRNPDTQYF
NA,TRBV7-9,TRBJ2-1,TGTGCCAGCAGCTTAGGTATGCGAGACTACAATGAGCAGTTCTTC,CASSLGMRDYNEQFF
TRBD2,TRBV4-3,TRBJ2-2,TGCGCCAGCAGCCAAGACCTAGCGGGACACACCGGGGAGCTGTTTTTT,CASSQDLAGHTGELFF